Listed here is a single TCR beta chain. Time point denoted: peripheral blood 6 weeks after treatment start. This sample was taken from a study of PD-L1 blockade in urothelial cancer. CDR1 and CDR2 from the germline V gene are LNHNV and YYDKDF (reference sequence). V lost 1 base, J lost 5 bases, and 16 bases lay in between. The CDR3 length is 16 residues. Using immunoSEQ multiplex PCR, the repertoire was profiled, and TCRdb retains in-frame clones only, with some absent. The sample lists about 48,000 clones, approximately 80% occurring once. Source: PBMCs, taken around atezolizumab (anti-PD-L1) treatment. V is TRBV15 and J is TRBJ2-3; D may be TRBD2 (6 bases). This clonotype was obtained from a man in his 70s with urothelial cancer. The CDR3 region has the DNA TGTGCCACCAGCAGAGCTACGGGGGTTGGAATAGATACGCAGTATTTT. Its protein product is CATSRATGVGIDTQYF.